This entry lists 24 T cell receptor beta chains sequenced from one sample in a study of cytomegalovirus exposure and HLA in healthy donors. PCR employed 60 Vbeta and 13 Jbeta primers. The protocol was immunoSEQ multiplex PCR, while the TCRdb copy is restricted to in-frame clones and leaves out a portion. The table includes more than 95,000 clones, 75% to 90% detected once. The sequenced material came from PBMCs. The receptors were gathered from a man in his thirties or forties in good health and CMV-seropositive.

V gene TRBV28 combines with J gene TRBJ2-5; unclear D gene. The CDR3 covers 13 residues. V shed 2 bases and J shed 2 bases, with 6 bases lying between them. Germline V gene data show CDR1 as MDHEN and CDR2 as SYDVKM. CDR3 nucleotides: TGTGCCAGCAGTTTAACAATACAAGAGACCCAGTACTTC. Its translation is CASSLTIQETQYF. Supplemented by reference TRBV28 and TRBJ2-5, the full variable domain reads DVKVTQSSRYLVKRTGEKVFLECVQDMDHENMFWYRQDPGLGLRLIYFSYDVKMKEKGDIPEGYSVSREKKERFSLILESASTNQTSMYLCASSLTIQETQYFGPGTRLLVL.

This chain connects TRBV9 to TRBJ2-7, with D possibly being TRBD1 (6 bases). The CDR3 contains 14 residues. V was clipped by 3 bases and J by 6 bases, with 16 bases between them. Germline CDR1 SGDLS, CDR2 YYNGEE. CDR3 loop: CASSAPGARGEQYF. The DNA for the CDR3 is TGTGCCAGCAGCGCCCCAGGGGCCCGGGGCGAGCAGTACTTC.

The rearrangement uses TRBV6-1 and TRBJ2-1; 9 bases match TRBD1. Germline V gene data show CDR1 as MNHNS and CDR2 as SASEGT. There are 14 residues in the CDR3. J was trimmed by 12 bases and V by 8 bases; bases with no gene match: 14. CDR3 in DNA: TGTGCCAGCGATAGCCGGGACAGGGTGTATGTGCAGTTCTTC. This translates into CASDSRDRVYVQFF.

This chain uses TRBV7-9 with TRBJ2-5; D unresolved. The CDR3 extends over 18 amino acids. The V and J ends lost 2 bases and 0 bases respectively, with 19 bases between them. Germline assignment: CDR1 SEHNR and CDR2 FQNEAQ (reference sequence). This CDR3 reads CASSLPPFLSNDQETQYF. The DNA for the CDR3 is TGTGCCAGCAGCTTACCCCCATTCCTCTCTAACGACCAAGAGACCCAGTACTTC. Filled out from reference TRBV7-9 and TRBJ2-5, the complete variable domain reads DTGVSQNPRHKITKRGQNVTFRCDPISEHNRLYWYRQTLGQGPEFLTYFQNEAQLEKSRLLSDRFSAERPKGSFSTLEIQRTEQGDSAMYLCASSLPPFLSNDQETQYFGPGTRLLVL.

The V and J genes are TRBV5-1 and TRBJ2-1; TRBD2 matches 7 bases. This CDR3 spans 15 amino acids. Germline V CDR1 and CDR2: SGHRS, YFSETQ. The V and J ends lost 0 bases and 4 bases, in that order; junction bases with no gene match: 4. In nucleotides, the CDR3 is TGCGCCAGCAGCTTGGACGGGGGGATTTACAATGAGCAGTTCTTC. Amino acid sequence: CASSLDGGIYNEQFF.

The genes are TRBV27 and TRBJ2-7; 9 positions match TRBD1. The CDR3 loop spans 17 amino acids. The ends lost 2 bases at V and 2 bases at J; junction bases unmatched: 10. Germline V gene lookup returns CDR1 MNHEY and CDR2 SMNVEV (reference sequence). CDR3 protein: CASSLRGSGQGTYEQYF. In DNA, the CDR3 is TGTGCCAGCAGTTTAAGGGGGTCGGGACAGGGAACCTACGAGCAGTACTTC.

The V gene is TRBV28, the J gene TRBJ2-3, with 10 bases lining up with TRBD2. This CDR3 has 17 amino acids. V lost 6 bases to trimming and J lost 0 bases; unmatched junction nucleotides: 9. Germline V lookup: CDR1 MDHEN, CDR2 SYDVKM. The CDR3 coding sequence is TGTGCCAGCAGCGAACTTAGTAGCGGGGGGAGCACAGATACGCAGTATTTT. Amino acids: CASSELSSGGSTDTQYF.

V is TRBV2 and J is TRBJ2-5; 7 positions match TRBD2. Trimming took 9 bases from V and 5 from J; bases not matched to a gene: 0. The germline gives CDR1 SNHLY, CDR2 FYNNEI. CDR3 length: 10 amino acids. The DNA for the CDR3 is TGTGCCAGGGGGGGGGAGACCCAGTACTTC. Translating gives CARGGETQYF. Variable domain in full (rest from reference TRBV2 and TRBJ2-5): EPEVTQTPSHQVTQMGQEVILRCVPISNHLYFYWYRQILGQKVEFLVSFYNNEISEKSEIFDDQFSVERPDGSNFTLKIRSTKLEDSAMYFCARGGETQYFGPGTRLLVL.

The chain recombines TRBV19 with TRBJ1-6, with a tentative D call TRBD1 (5 bases). The CDR3 spans 14 residues. The V gene's germline CDR1 is LNHDA and CDR2 SQIVND (reference sequence). Trimming left V 5 bases short and J 6 bases short, with 11 bases between. As DNA, the CDR3 is TGTGCCAGTAGTCCCGAAAGGGGTAATTCACCCCTCCACTTT. Translating it yields CASSPERGNSPLHF.

This clone was seen a few times. The same CDR3 arises from other DNA sequences in this sample as well. The gene calls are TRBV5-1 and TRBJ1-1; D possibly corresponds to TRBD1 (5 bases). The CDR3 runs 15 residues. Trimming removed 0 bases at V and 0 bases at J, with 9 bases between. Germline V gene sequence: CDR1 SGHRS, CDR2 YFSETQ. DNA of the CDR3: TGCGCCAGCAGCTTGGTTCAGGGAATGAACACTGAAGCTTTCTTT. Translation gives CASSLVQGMNTEAFF.

This chain uses TRBV25-1 with TRBJ1-2; D is undetermined. The CDR3 length is 14 residues. Per the germline V gene, CDR1 is MGHDK and CDR2 is SYGVNS. Deletions cut 9 bases from V and 1 base from J, with 15 bases between. CDR3 amino acids: CASSPRKFNYGYTF. Here the CDR3 DNA reads TGTGCCAGTAGCCCCCGAAAATTTAACTATGGCTACACCTTC.

The CDR3 sequence: CASSFSGLRALHF. CDR3 bases: TGTGCCAGCAGCTTTTCAGGGCTTAGGGCCCTCCACTTT. The chain recombines TRBV13 with TRBJ1-6; TRBD1 might be the D (5 bases). The CDR3 covers 13 residues. V was shortened by 3 bases and J by 14 bases, with 14 bases between the two germline ends. Germline V CDR1 and CDR2: PRHDT, FYEKMQ (reference sequence).

This rearrangement joins TRBV9 to TRBJ1-2; maybe TRBD1 (6 bases). The germline V gene has CDR1 SGDLS and CDR2 YYNGEE. This CDR3 spans 14 amino acids. V shed 4 bases and J shed 2 bases, with 12 bases lying between them. This CDR3 is CASSPRTGNYGYTF. The CDR3 DNA reads TGTGCCAGCAGCCCCCGAACAGGGAACTATGGCTACACCTTC.

The CDR3 protein is CASSERGQMGYEQYF. CDR3 nucleotides: TGTGCCAGCAGTGAGAGGGGGCAGATGGGCTACGAGCAGTACTTC. The chain combines TRBV6-1 with TRBJ2-7, with 7 nucleotides matching TRBD1. The germline V gene encodes CDR1 MNHNS and CDR2 SASEGT. CDR3 length equals 15 residues. The V gene end was trimmed by 3 bases and the J gene end by 3 bases; junction bases not matched to a gene: 8.

This chain uses TRBV10-1 with TRBJ1-2, with D possibly matching TRBD1 (5 bases). V was shortened by 0 bases and J by 8 bases, with 10 bases between the two germline ends. The germline CDR1 and CDR2 sequences are WNHNN and SYGVQD (reference sequence). CDR3 size: 13 residues. CDR3 protein: CASSESSREGYTF. As DNA, the CDR3 is TGCGCCAGCAGTGAGTCTTCCAGGGAAGGCTACACCTTC.

The chain couples TRBV27 to TRBJ1-2; no reliable D call. Per the germline V gene, CDR1 is MNHEY and CDR2 is SMNVEV (reference sequence). Trimming left V 3 bases short and J 2 bases short, with 7 bases between. The CDR3 consists of 13 residues. The CDR3 DNA reads as TGTGCCAGCAGTTTGGGGAGGAACTATGGCTACACCTTC. Protein product: CASSLGRNYGYTF.

V and J are TRBV25-1 and TRBJ1-5; no definite D call. The CDR3 covers 13 residues. The germline V gene encodes CDR1 MGHDK and CDR2 SYGVNS. V gave up 6 bases and J gave up 1 base, with 7 bases separating them. The CDR3 is CASRGLSNQPQHF. The CDR3 DNA reads as TGTGCCAGCAGGGGCCTAAGCAATCAGCCCCAGCATTTT. Combining the CDR3 with reference TRBV25-1 and TRBJ1-5 gives the whole variable domain EADIYQTPRYLVIGTGKKITLECSQTMGHDKMYWYQQDPGMELHLIHYSYGVNSTEKGDLSSESTVSRIRTEHFPLTLESARPSHTSQYLCASRGLSNQPQHFGDGTRLSIL.

This rearrangement joins TRBV7-2 to TRBJ1-2; D unresolved. The V end lost 0 bases, the J end lost 3 bases, and 14 bases lay between the germline ends. The CDR3 spans 16 residues. Germline V lookup: CDR1 SGHTA, CDR2 FQGNSA. CDR3 sequence reads: CASSLARRPQDYGYTF. CDR3 bases: TGTGCCAGCAGCTTAGCGAGACGCCCCCAGGACTATGGCTACACCTTC.

V gene TRBV6-1 combines with J gene TRBJ1-1; weak D call: TRBD1 (5 bases). This CDR3 has 15 residues. Germline V gene sequence: CDR1 MNHNS, CDR2 SASEGT. Trimming pared 3 bases from V and 7 bases from J, leaving 18 bases between. The CDR3 DNA is TGTGCCAGCAGTGACCCAGTTTGGGGGGACCTTGAAGCTTTCTTT. This gives the protein CASSDPVWGDLEAFF.

V is TRBV2 and J is TRBJ2-1; 11 bases map to TRBD1. J was trimmed by 7 bases and V by 5 bases; bases with no gene match: 4. CDR3 length: 14 amino acids. Germline V gene data show CDR1 as SNHLY and CDR2 as FYNNEI. In DNA, the CDR3 is TGTGCCAGCAGTTTCGGGACAGGGGGTAATGAGCAGTTCTTC. The encoded protein is CASSFGTGGNEQFF.

In its sample, this clone was seen a few times. The V and J genes are TRBV30 and TRBJ2-7; 10 nucleotides match TRBD1. Germline CDR1 is GTSNPN and CDR2 is SVGIG (reference sequence). With 2 bases clipped from V and 4 bases from J, the junction kept 8 bases outside the gene matches. The CDR3 length is 15 residues. The CDR3 DNA follows: TGTGCCTGGAGTTCTTCCCCGGACAGGGGGTACGAGCAGTACTTC. Encoded protein: CAWSSSPDRGYEQYF.

This sequence joins TRBV19 and TRBJ1-1; TRBD1 might be the D (5 bases). Germline V lookup: CDR1 LNHDA, CDR2 SQIVND (reference sequence). This CDR3 comprises 16 residues. Trimming pared 1 base from V and 3 bases from J, leaving 15 bases between. The CDR3 nucleotides are TGTGCCAGTAGTATAGCACGACGGGGGGGGGACACTGAAGCTTTCTTT. Amino acids: CASSIARRGGDTEAFF.

The chain employs TRBV5-1 and TRBJ2-2; D unresolved. CDR3 length: 14 amino acids. Trimming took off 0 bases at V and 4 bases at J, with 7 bases between the two ends. Germline CDR1 SGHRS, CDR2 YFSETQ. CDR3 DNA sequence: TGCGCCAGCAGCTTGGGGTCTAGCACCGGGGAGCTGTTTTTT. This codes for CASSLGSSTGELFF.

This clone showed up just a few times. This chain joins TRBV5-6 and TRBJ1-6, with D uncertain. V gave up 2 bases and J gave up 5 bases, with 11 bases separating them. The CDR3 consists of 15 residues. Germline lookup yields CDR1 SGHDT and CDR2 YYEEEE. CDR3 in DNA: TGTGCCAGCAGCTTAACCCCTTCGGATAATTCACCCCTCCACTTT. As protein: CASSLTPSDNSPLHF. Full variable domain (missing parts from reference TRBV5-6 and TRBJ1-6): DAGVTQSPTHLIKTRGQQVTLRCSPKSGHDTVSWYQQALGQGPQFIFQYYEEEERQRGNFPDRFSGHQFPNYSSELNVNALLLGDSALYLCASSLTPSDNSPLHFGNGTRLTVT.